The clone carrying this T cell receptor (beta chain) was recorded a few times. Its target is unknown. V was cut by 0 bases and J by 1 base, with 17 bases left in between. This CDR3 has 18 residues. Per the germline V gene, CDR1 is SGHKS and CDR2 is YYEKEE (reference sequence). This sample stems from a study of T cell responses to AZD1222 COVID-19 vaccine. Study observations and caveats: Only 6 or 7 individuals given AZD1222 were seropositive at baseline. Donors skewed white British and female; clonal diversity was possibly underestimated. The peak T cell response came first, and repertoires were sampled only after it. With dominance at 160-218 and 743-854, vaccine-associated CD4 TCRs spanned spike.

Assay: immunoSEQ multiplex PCR; the TCRdb copy retains only in-frame clones and omits some. The sample includes 150,000 or so clones, 94% of them seen just once. The material sequenced was peripheral blood, taken on day 0 of AZD1222 vaccination. This rearrangement joins TRBV5-5 to TRBJ1-5; the D is unclear. This receptor was taken from an adult in good health. The DNA for the CDR3 is TGTGCCAGCAGCTTGGGTAGAGGGTCCCTACGAAGCAATCAGCCCCAGCATTTT. Protein sequence: CASSLGRGSLRSNQPQHF.